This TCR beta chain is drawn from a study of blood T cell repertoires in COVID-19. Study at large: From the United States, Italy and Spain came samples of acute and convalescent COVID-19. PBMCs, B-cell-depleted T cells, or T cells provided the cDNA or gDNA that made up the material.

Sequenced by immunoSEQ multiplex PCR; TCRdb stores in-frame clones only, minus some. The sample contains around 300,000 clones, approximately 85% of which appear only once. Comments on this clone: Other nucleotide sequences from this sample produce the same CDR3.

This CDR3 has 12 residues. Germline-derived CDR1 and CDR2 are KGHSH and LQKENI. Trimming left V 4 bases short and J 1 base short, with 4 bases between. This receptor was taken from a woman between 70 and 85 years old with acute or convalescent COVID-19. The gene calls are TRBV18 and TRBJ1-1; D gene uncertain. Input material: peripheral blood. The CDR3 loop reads CASSRGNTEAFF. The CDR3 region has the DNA TGTGCCAGCTCACGAGGGAACACTGAAGCTTTCTTT.